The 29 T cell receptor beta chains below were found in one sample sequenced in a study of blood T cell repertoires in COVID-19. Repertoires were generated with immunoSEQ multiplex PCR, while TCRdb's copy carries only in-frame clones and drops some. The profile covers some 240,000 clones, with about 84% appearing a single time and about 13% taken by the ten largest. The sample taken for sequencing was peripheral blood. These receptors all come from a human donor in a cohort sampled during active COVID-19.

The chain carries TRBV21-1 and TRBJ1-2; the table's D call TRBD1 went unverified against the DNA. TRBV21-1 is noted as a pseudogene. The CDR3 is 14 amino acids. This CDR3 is CASSWTGCNYGYTF. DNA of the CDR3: TGTGCCAGCAGCTGGACAGGATGTAACTATGGCTACACCTTC.

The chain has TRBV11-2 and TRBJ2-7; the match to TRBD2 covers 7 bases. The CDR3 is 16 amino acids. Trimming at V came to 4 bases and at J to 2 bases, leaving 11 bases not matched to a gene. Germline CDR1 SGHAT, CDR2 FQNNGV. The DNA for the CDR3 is TGTGCCAGCAGCTCTCAACCCTGGGACTACCCCTACGAGCAGTACTTC. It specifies CASSSQPWDYPYEQYF.

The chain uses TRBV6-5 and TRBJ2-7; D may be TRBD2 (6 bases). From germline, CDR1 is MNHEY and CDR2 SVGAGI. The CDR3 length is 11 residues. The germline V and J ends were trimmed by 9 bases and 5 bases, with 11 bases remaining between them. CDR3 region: CASRGTDEQYF. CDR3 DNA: TGTGCCAGTCGGGGGACCGACGAGCAGTACTTC.

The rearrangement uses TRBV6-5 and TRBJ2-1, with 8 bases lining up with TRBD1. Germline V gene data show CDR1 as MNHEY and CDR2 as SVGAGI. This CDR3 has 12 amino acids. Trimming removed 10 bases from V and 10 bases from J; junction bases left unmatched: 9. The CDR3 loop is CATQDRVEEQFF. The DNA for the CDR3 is TGTGCCACCCAGGACAGGGTAGAAGAGCAGTTCTTC.

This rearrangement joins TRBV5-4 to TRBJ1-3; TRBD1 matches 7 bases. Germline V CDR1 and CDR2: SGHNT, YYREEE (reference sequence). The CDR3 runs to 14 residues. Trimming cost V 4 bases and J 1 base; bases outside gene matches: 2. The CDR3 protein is CASSQQGSGNTIYF. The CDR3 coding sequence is TGTGCCAGCAGCCAACAGGGGTCTGGAAACACCATATATTTT.

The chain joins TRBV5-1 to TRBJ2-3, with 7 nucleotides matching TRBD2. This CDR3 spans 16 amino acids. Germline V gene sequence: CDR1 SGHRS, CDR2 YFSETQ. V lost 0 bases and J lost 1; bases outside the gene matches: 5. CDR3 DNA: TGCGCCAGCAGCTTGGGGCGGGGGTTGGGCACAGATACGCAGTATTTT. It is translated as CASSLGRGLGTDTQYF. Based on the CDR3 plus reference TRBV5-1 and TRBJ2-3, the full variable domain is KAGVTQTPRYLIKTRGQQVTLSCSPISGHRSVSWYQQTPGQGLQFLFEYFSETQRNKGNFPGRFSGRQFSNSRSEMNVSTLELGDSALYLCASSLGRGLGTDTQYFGPGTRLTVL.

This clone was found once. The CDR3 DNA follows: TGTGCCTCCTCCAGGGGGGCCGGGACCTACAATGAGCAGTTCTTC. This translates into CASSRGAGTYNEQFF. V gene TRBV19 combines with J gene TRBJ2-1; D may be TRBD1 (7 bases). CDR1 is LNHDA, CDR2 SQIVND, per germline (reference sequence). The germline V and J ends were trimmed by 11 bases and 2 bases, with 19 bases remaining between them. CDR3 length: 15 amino acids.

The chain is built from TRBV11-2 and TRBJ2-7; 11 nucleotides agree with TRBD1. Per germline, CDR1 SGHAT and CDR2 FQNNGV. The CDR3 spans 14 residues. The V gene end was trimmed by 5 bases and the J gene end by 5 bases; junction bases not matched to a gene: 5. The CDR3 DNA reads TGTGCCAGCAGCATCGGACAGGGGGCGAACGAGCAGTACTTC. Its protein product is CASSIGQGANEQYF.

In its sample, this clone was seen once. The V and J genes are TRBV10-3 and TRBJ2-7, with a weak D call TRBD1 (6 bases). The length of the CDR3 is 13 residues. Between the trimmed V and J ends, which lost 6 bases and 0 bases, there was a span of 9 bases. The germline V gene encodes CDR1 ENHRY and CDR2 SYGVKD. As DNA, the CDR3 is TGTGCCATCAGCACGGGACACTCCTACGAGCAGTACTTC. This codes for CAISTGHSYEQYF.

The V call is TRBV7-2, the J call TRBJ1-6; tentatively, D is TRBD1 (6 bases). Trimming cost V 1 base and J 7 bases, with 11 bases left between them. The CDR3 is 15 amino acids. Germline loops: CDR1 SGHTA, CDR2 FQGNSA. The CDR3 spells CASSLGGPTNSPLHF. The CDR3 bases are TGTGCCAGCAGCTTAGGGGGGCCGACGAATTCACCCCTCCACTTT.

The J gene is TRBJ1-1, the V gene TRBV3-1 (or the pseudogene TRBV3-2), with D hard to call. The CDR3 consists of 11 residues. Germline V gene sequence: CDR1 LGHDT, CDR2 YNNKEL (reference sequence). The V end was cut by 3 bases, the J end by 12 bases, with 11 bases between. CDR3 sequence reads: CASSQTGRTFF. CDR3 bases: TGTGCCAGCAGCCAGACTGGTAGGACTTTCTTT.

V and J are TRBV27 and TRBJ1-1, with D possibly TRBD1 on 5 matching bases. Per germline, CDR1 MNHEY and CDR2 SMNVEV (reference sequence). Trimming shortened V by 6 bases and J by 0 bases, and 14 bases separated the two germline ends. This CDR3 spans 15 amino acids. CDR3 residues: CASRTGPFLNTEAFF. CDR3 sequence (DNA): TGTGCCAGCAGAACAGGACCGTTTTTGAACACTGAAGCTTTCTTT.

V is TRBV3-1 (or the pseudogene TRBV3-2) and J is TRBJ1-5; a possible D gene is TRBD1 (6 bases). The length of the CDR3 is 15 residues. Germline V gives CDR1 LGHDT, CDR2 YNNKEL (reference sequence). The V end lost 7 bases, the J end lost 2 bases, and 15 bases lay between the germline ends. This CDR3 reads CASKLRTARNQPQHF. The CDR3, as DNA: TGTGCCAGCAAACTGCGGACAGCCCGCAATCAGCCCCAGCATTTT.

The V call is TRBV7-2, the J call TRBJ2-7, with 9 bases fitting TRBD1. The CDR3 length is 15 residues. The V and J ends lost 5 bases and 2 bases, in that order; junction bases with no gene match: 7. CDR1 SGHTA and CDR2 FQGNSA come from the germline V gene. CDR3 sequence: CASSAPGQGPYEQYF. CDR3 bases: TGTGCCAGCAGCGCGCCGGGACAGGGACCCTACGAGCAGTACTTC.

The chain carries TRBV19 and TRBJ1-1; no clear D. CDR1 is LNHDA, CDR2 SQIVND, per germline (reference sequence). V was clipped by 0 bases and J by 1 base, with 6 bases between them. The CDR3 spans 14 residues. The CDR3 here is CASSIEEQNTEAFF. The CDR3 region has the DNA TGTGCCAGTAGTATAGAGGAGCAGAACACTGAAGCTTTCTTT.

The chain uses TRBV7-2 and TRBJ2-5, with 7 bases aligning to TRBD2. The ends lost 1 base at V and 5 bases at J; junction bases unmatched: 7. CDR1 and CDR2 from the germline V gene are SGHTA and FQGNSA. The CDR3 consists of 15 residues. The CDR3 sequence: CASSLVGGGSETQYF. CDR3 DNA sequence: TGTGCCAGCAGCTTAGTTGGCGGGGGATCGGAGACCCAGTACTTC.

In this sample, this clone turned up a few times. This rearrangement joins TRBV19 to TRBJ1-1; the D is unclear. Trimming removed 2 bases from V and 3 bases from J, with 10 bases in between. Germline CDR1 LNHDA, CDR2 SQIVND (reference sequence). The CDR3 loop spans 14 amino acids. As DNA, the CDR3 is TGTGCCAGTAGTATAAGTCGCTCGGACACTGAAGCTTTCTTT. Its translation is CASSISRSDTEAFF.

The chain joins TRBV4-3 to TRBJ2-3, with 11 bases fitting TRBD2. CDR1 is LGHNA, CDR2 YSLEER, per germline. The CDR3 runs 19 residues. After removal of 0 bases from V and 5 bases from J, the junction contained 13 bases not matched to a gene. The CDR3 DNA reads TGCGCCAGCAGCCAAGATGGTATGGTAGCGGGGGGGCTTATAGATACGCAGTATTTT. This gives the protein CASSQDGMVAGGLIDTQYF.

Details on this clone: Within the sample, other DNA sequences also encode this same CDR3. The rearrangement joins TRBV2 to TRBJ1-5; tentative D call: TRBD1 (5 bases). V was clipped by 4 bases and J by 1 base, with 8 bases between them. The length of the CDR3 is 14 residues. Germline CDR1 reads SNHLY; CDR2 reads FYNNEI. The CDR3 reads CASSAGGSNQPQHF. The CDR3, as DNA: TGTGCCAGCAGTGCGGGGGGAAGCAATCAGCCCCAGCATTTT.

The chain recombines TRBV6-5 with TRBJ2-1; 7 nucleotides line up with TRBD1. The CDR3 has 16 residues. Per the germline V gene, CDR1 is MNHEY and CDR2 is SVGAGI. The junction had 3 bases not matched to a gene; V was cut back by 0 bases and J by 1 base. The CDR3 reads CASSYSGTESYNEQFF. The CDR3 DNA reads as TGTGCCAGCAGTTACTCTGGGACAGAGTCCTACAATGAGCAGTTCTTC.

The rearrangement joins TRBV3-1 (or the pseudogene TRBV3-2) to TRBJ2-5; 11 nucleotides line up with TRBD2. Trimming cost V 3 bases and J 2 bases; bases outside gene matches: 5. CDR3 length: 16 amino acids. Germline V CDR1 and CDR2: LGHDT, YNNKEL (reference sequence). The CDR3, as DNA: TGTGCCAGCAGCCAGGACATAGCGGGGGGGCAAGAGACCCAGTACTTC. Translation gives CASSQDIAGGQETQYF.

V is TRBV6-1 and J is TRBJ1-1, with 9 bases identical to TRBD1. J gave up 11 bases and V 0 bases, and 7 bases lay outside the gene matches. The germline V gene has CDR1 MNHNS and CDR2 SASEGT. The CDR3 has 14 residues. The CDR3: CASSEAATGGRAFF. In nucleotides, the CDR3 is TGTGCCAGCAGTGAAGCGGCCACAGGGGGCCGGGCTTTCTTT.

The chain's CDR3 is CASSVTGQTNEKLFF. CDR3 coding DNA: TGTGCCAGCAGCGTCACAGGGCAAACTAATGAAAAACTGTTTTTT. The chain links TRBV9 to TRBJ1-4, with D possibly being TRBD1 (6 bases). Germline V lookup: CDR1 SGDLS, CDR2 YYNGEE. V lost 2 bases to trimming and J lost 1 base, with 9 bases between them. The CDR3 is 15 residues long.

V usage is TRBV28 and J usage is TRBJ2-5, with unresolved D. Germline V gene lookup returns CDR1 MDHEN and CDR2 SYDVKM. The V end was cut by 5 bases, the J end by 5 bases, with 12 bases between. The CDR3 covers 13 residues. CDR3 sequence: CASSAVAVETQYF. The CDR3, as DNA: TGTGCCAGCAGTGCAGTTGCGGTGGAGACCCAGTACTTC. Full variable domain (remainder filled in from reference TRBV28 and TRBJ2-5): DVKVTQSSRYLVKRTGEKVFLECVQDMDHENMFWYRQDPGLGLRLIYFSYDVKMKEKGDIPEGYSVSREKKERFSLILESASTNQTSMYLCASSAVAVETQYFGPGTRLLVL.

The CDR3 DNA is TGTGCCTGGAGTGGGCTAGCGGGAGGCGCGATGGCTGCGGATACGCAGTATTTT. Its protein is CAWSGLAGGAMAADTQYF. V usage is TRBV30 and J usage is TRBJ2-3, with 11 bases lining up with TRBD2. The J segment lost 6 bases and the V segment lost 1 base, leaving 15 bases of the junction unmatched. This CDR3 has 18 amino acids. From germline, CDR1 is GTSNPN and CDR2 SVGIG (reference sequence).

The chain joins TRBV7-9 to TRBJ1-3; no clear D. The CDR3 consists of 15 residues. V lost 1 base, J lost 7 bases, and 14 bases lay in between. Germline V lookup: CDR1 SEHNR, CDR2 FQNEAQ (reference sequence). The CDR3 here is CASSLERLGSNTIYF. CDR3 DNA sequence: TGTGCCAGCAGCTTAGAGCGCCTGGGGAGTAACACCATATATTTT.

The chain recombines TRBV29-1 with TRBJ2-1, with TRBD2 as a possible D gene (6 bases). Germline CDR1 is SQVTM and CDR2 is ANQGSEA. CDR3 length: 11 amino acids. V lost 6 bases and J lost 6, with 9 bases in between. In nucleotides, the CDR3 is TGCAGCGTCTGGGACTTCAATGAGCAGTTCTTC. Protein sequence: CSVWDFNEQFF.

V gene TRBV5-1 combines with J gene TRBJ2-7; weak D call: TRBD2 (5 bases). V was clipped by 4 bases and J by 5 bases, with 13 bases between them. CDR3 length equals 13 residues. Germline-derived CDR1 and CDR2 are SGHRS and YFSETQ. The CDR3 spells CASSAGLRHEQYF. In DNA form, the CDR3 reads TGCGCCAGCAGCGCCGGACTGCGACACGAGCAGTACTTC. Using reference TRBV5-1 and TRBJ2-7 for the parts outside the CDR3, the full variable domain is KAGVTQTPRYLIKTRGQQVTLSCSPISGHRSVSWYQQTPGQGLQFLFEYFSETQRNKGNFPGRFSGRQFSNSRSEMNVSTLELGDSALYLCASSAGLRHEQYFGPGTRLTVT.

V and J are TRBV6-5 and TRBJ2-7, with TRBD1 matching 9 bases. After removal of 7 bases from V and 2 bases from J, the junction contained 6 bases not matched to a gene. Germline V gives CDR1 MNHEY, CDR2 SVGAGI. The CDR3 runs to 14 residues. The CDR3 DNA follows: TGTGCCAGCACCCGGGACAGGGAACCCTACGAGCAGTACTTC. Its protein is CASTRDREPYEQYF.